This TCR beta chain was found in a study of OX40 agonist ivuxolimab in advanced cancers. Overall study: Antecedent anti-PD-1, anti-PD-L1 or anti-CTLA-4 therapy was permissible, with 30% to 50% having received some. Whole-study results and caveats: In CD8+ T cells, expanded clones were on average more numerous than in CD4+. In the 0.1-3.0 mg/kg groups, partial responders showed among the lowest expansion. Normalized T-cell clonal expansion was also low in some nonresponders.

Some clones are missing from TCRdb's copy, which holds only in-frame ones; the method was immunoSEQ multiplex PCR. The sample carries fewer than 65,000 clones, roughly nine tenths recorded once. This clone has a single count. Its specificity is not known. This sample comprised CD4+ or CD8+ T cells sorted from blood, obtained in a trial of the OX40 agonist ivuxolimab. This TCR was recovered from an adult with an advanced solid tumor such as melanoma, head and neck, liver or kidney cancer.

The DNA of the CDR3 is TGTGCCAGTAGTATTGGGGGACTAGGCAATGAGCAGTTCTTC. The encoded protein is CASSIGGLGNEQFF. The chain joins TRBV19 to TRBJ2-1, with 8 bases that match TRBD2. The CDR3 loop spans 14 amino acids. With V trimmed by 3 bases and J by 6 bases, 4 bases remained unmatched. Germline values: CDR1 LNHDA, CDR2 SQIVND (reference sequence).